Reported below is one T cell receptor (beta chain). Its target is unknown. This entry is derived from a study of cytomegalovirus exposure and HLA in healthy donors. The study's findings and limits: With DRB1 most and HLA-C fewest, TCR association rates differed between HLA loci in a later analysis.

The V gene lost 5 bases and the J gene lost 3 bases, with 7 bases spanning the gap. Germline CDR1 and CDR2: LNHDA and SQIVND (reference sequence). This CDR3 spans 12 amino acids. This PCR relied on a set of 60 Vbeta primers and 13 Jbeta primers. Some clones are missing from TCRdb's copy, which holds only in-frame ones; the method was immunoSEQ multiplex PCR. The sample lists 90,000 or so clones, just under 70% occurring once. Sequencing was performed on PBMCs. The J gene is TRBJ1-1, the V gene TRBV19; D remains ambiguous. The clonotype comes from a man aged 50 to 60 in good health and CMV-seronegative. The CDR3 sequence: CASSVTYTEAFF. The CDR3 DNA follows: TGTGCCAGTAGTGTGACATACACTGAAGCTTTCTTT. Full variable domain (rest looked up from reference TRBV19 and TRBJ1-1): DGGITQSPKYLFRKEGQNVTLSCEQNLNHDAMYWYRQDPGQGLRLIYYSQIVNDFQKGDIAEGYSVSREKKESFPLTVTSAQKNPTAFYLCASSVTYTEAFFGQGTRLTVV.